These 29 T cell receptor beta chains originate from one sample sequenced in a study of cytomegalovirus exposure and HLA in healthy donors. The protocol was immunoSEQ multiplex PCR, while the TCRdb copy is restricted to in-frame clones and leaves out a portion. The table includes about 74,000 clones, about 93% detected once. Sample: PBMCs. Receptors originate from a man aged 18 to 29 in good health and CMV-seropositive.

This clone appeared a single time. J is TRBJ2-7 and V is TRBV5-6; tentatively, D is TRBD1 (6 bases). V lost 6 bases and J 0 bases, leaving 22 bases between the germline ends. CDR1 SGHDT and CDR2 YYEEEE come from the germline V gene. The CDR3 consists of 17 residues. This CDR3 is CASTKGVGPSSSYEQYF. CDR3 DNA: TGTGCCAGCACCAAGGGGGTGGGTCCCTCTAGCTCCTACGAGCAGTACTTC.

The J gene is TRBJ2-1, the V gene TRBV10-3; TRBD2 agrees at 11 bases. This CDR3 contains 16 residues. Germline V gene data show CDR1 as ENHRY and CDR2 as SYGVKD. Unmatched junction bases numbered 8, after V lost 3 bases and J lost 7 bases. CDR3 loop: CAISELAGALGNEQFF. In DNA, the CDR3 is TGTGCCATCAGTGAACTAGCGGGAGCTCTTGGGAATGAGCAGTTCTTC.

The CDR3: CASSMFRANTGELFF. Written as DNA, the CDR3 is TGTGCCAGTAGTATGTTCAGGGCGAACACCGGGGAGCTGTTTTTT. The chain carries TRBV19 and TRBJ2-2; D perhaps matches TRBD1 (5 bases). CDR3 size: 15 residues. V lost 3 bases and J 0 bases, leaving 8 bases between the germline ends. Germline V gene lookup returns CDR1 LNHDA and CDR2 SQIVND (reference sequence).

The CDR3 nucleotides read TGTGCCAGCAGAGCTGTCGGACTAGTCTACGAGCAGTACTTC. Its translation is CASRAVGLVYEQYF. The chain employs TRBV27 and TRBJ2-7, with 7 bases aligning to TRBD2. CDR3 length: 14 residues. Germline V CDR1 and CDR2: MNHEY, SMNVEV (reference sequence). V shed 6 bases and J 3 bases; nucleotides not matched to a gene: 8.

The chain recombines TRBV19 with TRBJ2-7, with TRBD2 matching 11 bases. Germline CDR1 is LNHDA and CDR2 is SQIVND (reference sequence). The CDR3 spans 13 residues. With 4 bases clipped from V and 5 bases from J, the junction kept 1 base outside the gene matches. In DNA, the CDR3 is TGTGCCAGTAGTAGGGGACTAGCGGACGAGCAGTACTTC. Amino acid sequence: CASSRGLADEQYF.

J is TRBJ2-7 and V is TRBV18; D gene ambiguous. In germline, CDR1 is KGHSH, CDR2 LQKENI. The CDR3 is made up of 14 amino acids. Trimming took off 7 bases at V and 3 bases at J, with 16 bases between the two ends. The CDR3 nucleotides are TGTGCCAGCTTCCACAGTACCCTGTTCTACGAGCAGTACTTC. Its protein is CASFHSTLFYEQYF.

J is TRBJ1-2 and V is TRBV5-1; D not certain. Germline CDR1 SGHRS, CDR2 YFSETQ. CDR3 length: 14 amino acids. Trimming stripped 1 base from V and 0 bases from J, with 7 bases between. The CDR3: CASSLTVPNYGYTF. In DNA form, the CDR3 reads TGCGCCAGCAGCTTGACAGTGCCTAACTATGGCTACACCTTC. The full variable domain, rest sourced from reference TRBV5-1 and TRBJ1-2, is KAGVTQTPRYLIKTRGQQVTLSCSPISGHRSVSWYQQTPGQGLQFLFEYFSETQRNKGNFPGRFSGRQFSNSRSEMNVSTLELGDSALYLCASSLTVPNYGYTFGSGTRLTVV.

This clone came up once. The rearrangement uses TRBV7-9 and TRBJ2-3; 8 positions match TRBD1. Trimming took 4 bases from V and 2 from J; bases not matched to a gene: 8. The CDR3 length is 16 residues. CDR1 is SEHNR, CDR2 FQNEAQ, per germline (reference sequence). This chain's CDR3 is CASSYGQGGTTDTQYF. In DNA form, the CDR3 reads TGTGCCAGCAGCTACGGACAGGGTGGGACCACAGATACGCAGTATTTT.

This chain uses TRBV9 with TRBJ2-3; TRBD2 aligns across 9 bases. This CDR3 has 16 amino acids. The V gene end was trimmed by 0 bases and the J gene end by 1 base; junction bases not matched to a gene: 3. Germline V gene lookup returns CDR1 SGDLS and CDR2 YYNGEE. CDR3 sequence: CASSVGTSDRTDTQYF. The CDR3 coding sequence is TGTGCCAGCAGCGTAGGGACTAGCGACCGCACAGATACGCAGTATTTT.

The V gene is TRBV7-3, the J gene TRBJ2-1; tentative D call: TRBD1 (6 bases). Germline V CDR1 and CDR2: SGHTA, FQGTGA. CDR3 length equals 14 residues. Trimming cost V 5 bases and J 5 bases, with 13 bases left between them. The CDR3 DNA sequence: TGTGCCAGCAGCGAGAGCCAGGGGAACAATGAGCAGTTCTTC. Residues: CASSESQGNNEQFF.

The chain combines TRBV7-3 with TRBJ2-5, with TRBD2 matching over 7 bases. Germline loops: CDR1 SGHTA, CDR2 FQGTGA. The CDR3 has 14 residues. The ends lost 1 base at V and 13 bases at J; junction bases unmatched: 12. The CDR3 region is CASSLRMEGGFLYF. The CDR3 coding sequence is TGTGCCAGCAGCTTAAGGATGGAGGGAGGGTTCTTGTACTTC. The whole variable domain, remainder taken from reference TRBV7-3 and TRBJ2-5, is GAGVSQTPSNKVTEKGKYVELRCDPISGHTALYWYRQSLGQGPEFLIYFQGTGAADDSGLPNDRFFAVRPEGSVSTLKIQRTERGDSAVYLCASSLRMEGGFLYFGPGTRLLVL.

The V call is TRBV28, the J call TRBJ2-3, with TRBD2 matching 7 bases. The CDR3 has 18 amino acids. After removal of 7 bases from V and 2 bases from J, the junction contained 18 bases not matched to a gene. The germline CDR1 and CDR2 sequences are MDHEN and SYDVKM. CDR3 bases: TGTGCCAGCACGGGAGGCGGCATAGCGGATCCTTTCACAGATACGCAGTATTTT. Protein: CASTGGGIADPFTDTQYF.

The chain employs TRBV7-9 and TRBJ2-5; D is uncertain. The germline V gene has CDR1 SEHNR and CDR2 FQNEAQ (reference sequence). V shed 5 bases and J shed 5 bases, with 15 bases lying between them. The CDR3 runs 14 residues. CDR3 loop: CASSADTNRETQYF. CDR3 sequence (DNA): TGTGCCAGCAGCGCAGACACAAACCGGGAGACCCAGTACTTC.

In DNA, the CDR3 is TGTGCCAGCAGCCCTGGCGGGAGGGACTACGAGCAGTACTTC. This translates into CASSPGGRDYEQYF. V usage is TRBV5-4 and J usage is TRBJ2-7, with 9 bases matching TRBD2. Germline V CDR1 and CDR2: SGHNT, YYREEE (reference sequence). V trimming: 4 bases; J trimming: 3 bases; junction bases outside the gene matches: 5. The CDR3 contains 14 residues. The variable domain in full, completed from reference TRBV5-4 and TRBJ2-7, reads ETGVTQSPTHLIKTRGQQVTLRCSSQSGHNTVSWYQQALGQGPQFIFQYYREEENGRGNFPPRFSGLQFPNYSSELNVNALELDDSALYLCASSPGGRDYEQYFGPGTRLTVT.

The V call is TRBV11-3, the J call TRBJ2-1; 7 nucleotides agree with TRBD2. The V gene end was trimmed by 2 bases and the J gene end by 2 bases; junction bases not matched to a gene: 3. The CDR3 runs to 15 residues. Germline values: CDR1 SGHNT, CDR2 YENEEA. CDR3 in amino acids: CASSLRLATYNEQFF. CDR3 bases: TGTGCCAGCAGCTTACGACTAGCCACCTACAATGAGCAGTTCTTC.

The J gene is TRBJ1-5, the V gene TRBV19; D is undetermined. The CDR3 loop spans 15 amino acids. CDR1 and CDR2 from the germline V gene are LNHDA and SQIVND (reference sequence). V was trimmed by 1 base and J by 0 bases, leaving 7 bases between them. DNA of the CDR3: TGTGCCAGTAGTATAGGAACCTATAGCAATCAGCCCCAGCATTTT. This encodes CASSIGTYSNQPQHF.

The V gene is TRBV5-1, the J gene TRBJ2-7, with a tentative D call TRBD2 (7 bases). The germline CDR1 and CDR2 sequences are SGHRS and YFSETQ. This CDR3 has 15 amino acids. The V end was cut by 4 bases, the J end by 2 bases, with 16 bases between. In DNA form, the CDR3 reads TGCGCCAGCAGCCCGGGCGGGGGCAGGGCCTACGAGCAGTACTTC. Translated: CASSPGGGRAYEQYF. Looking up the rest from reference TRBV5-1 and TRBJ2-7 gives the full variable domain: KAGVTQTPRYLIKTRGQQVTLSCSPISGHRSVSWYQQTPGQGLQFLFEYFSETQRNKGNFPGRFSGRQFSNSRSEMNVSTLELGDSALYLCASSPGGGRAYEQYFGPGTRLTVT.

CDR3: CASSLEPGTGNGYTF. CDR3 coding DNA: TGCGCCAGCAGCTTGGAGCCTGGGACAGGCAACGGCTACACCTTC. The chain carries TRBV5-1 and TRBJ1-2; 8 bases agree with TRBD1. Germline V gives CDR1 SGHRS, CDR2 YFSETQ. This CDR3 comprises 15 residues. J was trimmed by 8 bases and V by 0 bases; bases with no gene match: 9.

The chain recombines TRBV27 with TRBJ1-1; 9 bases match TRBD1. After removal of 6 bases from V and 6 bases from J, the junction contained 2 bases not matched to a gene. This CDR3 spans 12 amino acids. Looked up from germline, CDR1 is MNHEY and CDR2 is SMNVEV (reference sequence). The CDR3 coding sequence is TGTGCCAGCAGAGGGACAGGGTCTGAAGCTTTCTTT. Translating gives CASRGTGSEAFF.

Comment on this clone: Other DNA sequences of this sample code for an identical CDR3. The gene calls are TRBV28 and TRBJ2-4; D call uncertain. Germline V gene data show CDR1 as MDHEN and CDR2 as SYDVKM. There are 13 residues in the CDR3. With 2 bases removed from V and 0 bases from J, the gap between germline ends came to 2 bases. Here the CDR3 DNA reads TGTGCCAGCAGTTTACTAGCCAAAAACATTCAGTACTTC. It yields the protein CASSLLAKNIQYF.

The chain uses TRBV9 and TRBJ2-5; TRBD1 matches at 7 bases. The CDR3 extends over 15 amino acids. Germline V CDR1 and CDR2: SGDLS, YYNGEE. V dropped 3 bases and J dropped 4; count of bases not matched to a gene: 9. The CDR3 reads CASSGQGVPRETQYF. The CDR3 nucleotides read TGTGCCAGCAGCGGACAGGGCGTCCCAAGAGAGACCCAGTACTTC.

The gene calls are TRBV5-6 and TRBJ2-1, with 9 bases fitting TRBD2. Trimming cost V 3 bases and J 5 bases; bases outside gene matches: 9. CDR1 is SGHDT, CDR2 YYEEEE, per germline. The CDR3 is 16 amino acids. CDR3 loop: CASSWDQREAHNEQFF. CDR3 nucleotide sequence: TGTGCCAGCAGCTGGGATCAGCGGGAGGCTCACAATGAGCAGTTCTTC.

This clone was found once. V gene TRBV11-2 combines with J gene TRBJ2-1; 8 positions match TRBD1. This CDR3 has 15 residues. Trimming cost V 4 bases and J 4 bases; bases outside gene matches: 6. CDR1 SGHAT and CDR2 FQNNGV come from the germline V gene. The CDR3 sequence: CASSYRDRGYNEQFF. In DNA form, the CDR3 reads TGTGCCAGCAGCTACCGAGACAGGGGATACAATGAGCAGTTCTTC.

This clone was detected only once. This chain uses TRBV7-9 with TRBJ2-7; 7 nucleotides match TRBD2. CDR3 length equals 15 residues. Trimming removed 3 bases from V and 5 bases from J; junction bases left unmatched: 10. Germline assignment: CDR1 SEHNR and CDR2 FQNEAQ (reference sequence). CDR3: CASSLGRAGTDEQYF. The DNA for the CDR3 is TGTGCCAGCAGCTTGGGCCGAGCGGGAACGGACGAGCAGTACTTC. The entire variable domain, with the rest obtained from reference TRBV7-9 and TRBJ2-7, is as follows: DTGVSQNPRHKITKRGQNVTFRCDPISEHNRLYWYRQTLGQGPEFLTYFQNEAQLEKSRLLSDRFSAERPKGSFSTLEIQRTEQGDSAMYLCASSLGRAGTDEQYFGPGTRLTVT.

V is TRBV11-2 and J is TRBJ1-1, with 7 bases that match TRBD1. With V trimmed by 5 bases and J by 10 bases, 7 bases remained unmatched. CDR3 length equals 12 residues. Germline V CDR1 and CDR2: SGHAT, FQNNGV. The CDR3 nucleotides are TGTGCCAGCAGCCTATATCAGGGGGGAGCTTTCTTT. Its translation is CASSLYQGGAFF.

A single count supports this clone. The chain employs TRBV4-1 and TRBJ2-5, with a tentative D call TRBD2 (6 bases). This CDR3 comprises 17 residues. The V gene lost 3 bases and the J gene lost 2 bases, with 19 bases spanning the gap. Looked up from germline, CDR1 is MGHRA and CDR2 is YSYEKL. The CDR3 DNA is TGCGCCAGCAGCCAGGGGGGTGGGAGCGGCGCACAAGAGACCCAGTACTTC. Amino acids: CASSQGGGSGAQETQYF.

The chain is built from TRBV28 and TRBJ2-5, with D possibly TRBD2 on 6 matching bases. The CDR3 totals 14 residues. Germline-derived CDR1 and CDR2 are MDHEN and SYDVKM. V was pared by 10 bases and J by 3 bases, with 18 bases between. CDR3 region: CATSETGGKETQYF. As DNA, the CDR3 is TGTGCCACCTCGGAAACCGGGGGTAAAGAGACCCAGTACTTC.

The chain employs TRBV6-6 and TRBJ2-5; 10 bases map to TRBD1. J gave up 4 bases and V 2 bases, and 7 bases lay outside the gene matches. This CDR3 is 16 amino acids long. CDR1 and CDR2 from the germline V gene are MNHNY and SVGAGI (reference sequence). In DNA form, the CDR3 reads TGTGCCAGCAGTTACCGACCGGGACAGGGGCCAGAGACCCAGTACTTC. This codes for CASSYRPGQGPETQYF.

The genes are TRBV9 and TRBJ2-5; D is perhaps TRBD2 (5 bases). CDR1 is SGDLS, CDR2 YYNGEE, per germline. V gave up 4 bases and J gave up 2 bases, with 12 bases separating them. This CDR3 has 14 amino acids. This chain's CDR3 is CASSSSGIQETQYF. CDR3 DNA: TGTGCCAGCAGCTCCAGCGGTATACAAGAGACCCAGTACTTC.